This TCR beta chain was recovered during a study of blood T cell repertoires in COVID-19. Across the study: The origin of the acute and convalescent COVID-19 samples was the United States, Italy and Spain.

Method: immunoSEQ multiplex PCR; TCRdb's copy keeps in-frame clones and lacks some. Here the sample spans 65,000 to 100,000 clones, about 91% being singletons. CDR3 size: 13 residues. Trimming cost V 0 bases and J 6 bases, with 10 bases left between them. Germline assignment: CDR1 SGHNT and CDR2 YYREEE (reference sequence). Input material: peripheral blood. V gene TRBV5-4 combines with J gene TRBJ2-7, with D possibly matching TRBD2 (5 bases). This TCR derives from a woman at least 80 years old with acute or convalescent COVID-19. The chain's CDR3 is CASSLGVRGEQYF. Written as DNA, the CDR3 is TGTGCCAGCAGCTTGGGGGTTCGGGGCGAGCAGTACTTC.